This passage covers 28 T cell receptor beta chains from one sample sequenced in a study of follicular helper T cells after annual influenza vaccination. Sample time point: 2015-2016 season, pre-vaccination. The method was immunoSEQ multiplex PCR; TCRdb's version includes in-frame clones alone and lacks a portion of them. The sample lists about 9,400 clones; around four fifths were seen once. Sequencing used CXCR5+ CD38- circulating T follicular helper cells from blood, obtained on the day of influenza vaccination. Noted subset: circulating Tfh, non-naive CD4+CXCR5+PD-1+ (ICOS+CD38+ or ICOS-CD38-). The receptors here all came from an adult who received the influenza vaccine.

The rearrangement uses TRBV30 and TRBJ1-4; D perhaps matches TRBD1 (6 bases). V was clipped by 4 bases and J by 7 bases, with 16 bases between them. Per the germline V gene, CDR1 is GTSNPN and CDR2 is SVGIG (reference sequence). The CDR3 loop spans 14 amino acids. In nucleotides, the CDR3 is TGTGCCTGGAACCTACGGGGGCATGGTGAAAAACTGTTTTTT. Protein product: CAWNLRGHGEKLFF.

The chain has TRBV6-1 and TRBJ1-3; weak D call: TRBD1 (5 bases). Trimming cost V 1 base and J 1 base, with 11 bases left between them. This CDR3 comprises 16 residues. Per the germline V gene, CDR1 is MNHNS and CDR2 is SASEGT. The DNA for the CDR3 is TGTGCCAGCAGTGAAGTTCGGCCAGGGTCTGGAAACACCATATATTTT. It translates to CASSEVRPGSGNTIYF.

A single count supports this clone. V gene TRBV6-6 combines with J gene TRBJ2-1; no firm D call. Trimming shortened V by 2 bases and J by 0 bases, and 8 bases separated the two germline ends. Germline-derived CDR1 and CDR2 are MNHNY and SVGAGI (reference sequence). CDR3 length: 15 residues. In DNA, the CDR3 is TGTGCCAGCAGTTACACCGACCCCTCCTACAATGAGCAGTTCTTC. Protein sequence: CASSYTDPSYNEQFF.

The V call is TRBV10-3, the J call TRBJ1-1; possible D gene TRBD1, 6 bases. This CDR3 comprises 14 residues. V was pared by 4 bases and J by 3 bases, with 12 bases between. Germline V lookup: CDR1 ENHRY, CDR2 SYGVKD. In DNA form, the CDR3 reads TGTGCCATCAGTGGACAGGACAGAGACACTGAAGCTTTCTTT. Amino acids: CAISGQDRDTEAFF.

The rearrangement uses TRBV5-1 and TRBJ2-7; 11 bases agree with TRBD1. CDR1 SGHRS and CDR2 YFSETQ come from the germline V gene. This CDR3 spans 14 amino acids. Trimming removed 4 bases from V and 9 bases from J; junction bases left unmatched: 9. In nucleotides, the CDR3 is TGCGCCAGCAGCCCGGGACAGGGGGGAAGCTGGCAGTACTTC. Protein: CASSPGQGGSWQYF.

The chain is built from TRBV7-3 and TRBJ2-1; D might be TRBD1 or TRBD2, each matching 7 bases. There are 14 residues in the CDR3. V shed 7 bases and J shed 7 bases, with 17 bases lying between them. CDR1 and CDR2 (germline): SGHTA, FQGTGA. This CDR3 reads CASTGGDPNNEQFF. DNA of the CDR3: TGTGCCAGCACAGGGGGGGATCCCAATAATGAGCAGTTCTTC.

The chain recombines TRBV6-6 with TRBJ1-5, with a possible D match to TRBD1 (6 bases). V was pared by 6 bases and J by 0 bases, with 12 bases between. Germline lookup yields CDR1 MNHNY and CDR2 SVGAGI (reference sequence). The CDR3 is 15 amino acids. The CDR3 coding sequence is TGTGCCAGCAGGAAGGACAGCCATAGCAATCAGCCCCAGCATTTT. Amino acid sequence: CASRKDSHSNQPQHF.

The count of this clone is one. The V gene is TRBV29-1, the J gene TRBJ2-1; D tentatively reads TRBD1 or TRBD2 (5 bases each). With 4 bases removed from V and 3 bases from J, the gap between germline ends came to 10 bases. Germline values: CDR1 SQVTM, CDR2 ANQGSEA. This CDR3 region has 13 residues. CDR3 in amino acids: CSVGGTDYNEQFF. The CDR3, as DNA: TGCAGCGTTGGGGGGACCGACTACAATGAGCAGTTCTTC.

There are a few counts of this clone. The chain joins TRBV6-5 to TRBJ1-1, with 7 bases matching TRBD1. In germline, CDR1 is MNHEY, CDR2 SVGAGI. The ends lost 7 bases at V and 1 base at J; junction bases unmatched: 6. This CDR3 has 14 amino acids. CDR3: CASKKTGRNTEAFF. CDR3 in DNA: TGTGCCAGCAAGAAGACAGGGAGGAACACTGAAGCTTTCTTT.

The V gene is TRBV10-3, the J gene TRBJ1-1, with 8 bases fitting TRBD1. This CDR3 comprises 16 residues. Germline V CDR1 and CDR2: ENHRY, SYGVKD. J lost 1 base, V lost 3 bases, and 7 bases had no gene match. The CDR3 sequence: CAISERTGRGNTEAFF. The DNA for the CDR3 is TGTGCCATCAGTGAAAGGACAGGGAGGGGGAACACTGAAGCTTTCTTT.

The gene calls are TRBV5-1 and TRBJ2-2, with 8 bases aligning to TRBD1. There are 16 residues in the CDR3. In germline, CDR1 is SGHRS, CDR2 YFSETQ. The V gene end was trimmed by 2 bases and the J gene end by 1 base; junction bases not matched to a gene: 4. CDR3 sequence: CASSFSQGENTGELFF. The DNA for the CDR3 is TGCGCCAGCAGCTTTTCACAGGGGGAGAACACCGGGGAGCTGTTTTTT. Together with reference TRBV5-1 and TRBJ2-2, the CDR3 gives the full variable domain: KAGVTQTPRYLIKTRGQQVTLSCSPISGHRSVSWYQQTPGQGLQFLFEYFSETQRNKGNFPGRFSGRQFSNSRSEMNVSTLELGDSALYLCASSFSQGENTGELFFGEGSRLTVL.

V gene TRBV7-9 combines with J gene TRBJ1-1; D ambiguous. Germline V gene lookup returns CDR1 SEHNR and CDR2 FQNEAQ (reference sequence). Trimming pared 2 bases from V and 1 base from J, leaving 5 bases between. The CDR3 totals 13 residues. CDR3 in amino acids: CASSLQENTEAFF. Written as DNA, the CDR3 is TGTGCCAGCAGCTTACAAGAGAACACTGAAGCTTTCTTT.

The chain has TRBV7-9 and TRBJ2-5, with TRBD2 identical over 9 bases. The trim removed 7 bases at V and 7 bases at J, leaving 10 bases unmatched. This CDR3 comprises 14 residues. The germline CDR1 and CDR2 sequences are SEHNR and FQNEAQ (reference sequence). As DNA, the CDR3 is TGTGCCAGCACCGGAGCGGGAGGAGTGGCGACCCAGTACTTC. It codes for CASTGAGGVATQYF.

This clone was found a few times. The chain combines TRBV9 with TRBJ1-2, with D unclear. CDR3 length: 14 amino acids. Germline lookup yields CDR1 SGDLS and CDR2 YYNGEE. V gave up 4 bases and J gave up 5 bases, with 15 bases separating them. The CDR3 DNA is TGTGCCAGCAGCCCTTTGGCCGGGGATTATGGCTACACCTTC. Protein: CASSPLAGDYGYTF.

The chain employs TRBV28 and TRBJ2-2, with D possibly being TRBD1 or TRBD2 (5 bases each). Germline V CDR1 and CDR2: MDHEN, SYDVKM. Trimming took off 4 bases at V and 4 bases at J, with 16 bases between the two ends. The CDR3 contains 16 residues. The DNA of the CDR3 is TGTGCCAGCAGTTCCAGGACAACTGGAGGCACCGGGGAGCTGTTTTTT. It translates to CASSSRTTGGTGELFF. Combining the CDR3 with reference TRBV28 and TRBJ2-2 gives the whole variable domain DVKVTQSSRYLVKRTGEKVFLECVQDMDHENMFWYRQDPGLGLRLIYFSYDVKMKEKGDIPEGYSVSREKKERFSLILESASTNQTSMYLCASSSRTTGGTGELFFGEGSRLTVL.

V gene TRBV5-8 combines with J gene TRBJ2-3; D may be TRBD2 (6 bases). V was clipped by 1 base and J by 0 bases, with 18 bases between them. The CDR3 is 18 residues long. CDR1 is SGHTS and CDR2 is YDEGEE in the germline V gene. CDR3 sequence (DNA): TGTGCCAGCAGCTTGAAGGGTGCAGGTAGCGGTAGCACAGATACGCAGTATTTT. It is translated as CASSLKGAGSGSTDTQYF. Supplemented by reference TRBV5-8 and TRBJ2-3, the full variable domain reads EAGVTQSPTHLIKTRGQQATLRCSPISGHTSVYWYQQALGLGLQFLLWYDEGEERNRGNFPPRFSGRQFPNYSSELNVNALELEDSALYLCASSLKGAGSGSTDTQYFGPGTRLTVL.

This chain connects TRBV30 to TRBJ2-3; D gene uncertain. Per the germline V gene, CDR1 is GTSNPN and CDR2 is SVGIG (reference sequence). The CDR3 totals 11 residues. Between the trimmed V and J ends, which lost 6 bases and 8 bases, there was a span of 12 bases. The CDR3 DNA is TGTGCCTGCAACTGGTGGGGTACGCAGTATTTT. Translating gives CACNWWGTQYF.

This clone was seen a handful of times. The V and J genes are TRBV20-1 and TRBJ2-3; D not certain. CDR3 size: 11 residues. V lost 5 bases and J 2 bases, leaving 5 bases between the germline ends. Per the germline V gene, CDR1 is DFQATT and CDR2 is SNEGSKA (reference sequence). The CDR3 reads CSAALTDTQYF. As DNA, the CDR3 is TGCAGTGCTGCGCTCACAGATACGCAGTATTTT.

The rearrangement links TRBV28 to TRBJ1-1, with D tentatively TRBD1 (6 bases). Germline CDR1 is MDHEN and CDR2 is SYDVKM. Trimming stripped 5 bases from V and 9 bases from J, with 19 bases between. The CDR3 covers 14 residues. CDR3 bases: TGTGCCAGCAGTCTTCGACAGGAGATAAATAAAGCTTTCTTT. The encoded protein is CASSLRQEINKAFF.

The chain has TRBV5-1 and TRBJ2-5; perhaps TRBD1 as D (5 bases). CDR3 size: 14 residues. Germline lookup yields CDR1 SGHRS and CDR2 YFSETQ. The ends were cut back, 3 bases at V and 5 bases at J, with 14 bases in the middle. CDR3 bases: TGCGCCAGCAGCTACCACGGCAGGGATGAGACCCAGTACTTC. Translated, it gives CASSYHGRDETQYF.

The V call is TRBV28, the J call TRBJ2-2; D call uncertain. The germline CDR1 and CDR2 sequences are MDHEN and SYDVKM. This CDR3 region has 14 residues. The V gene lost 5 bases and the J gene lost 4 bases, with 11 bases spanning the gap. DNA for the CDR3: TGTGCCAGCAGTATCTTAAGTTCCACCGGGGAGCTGTTTTTT. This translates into CASSILSSTGELFF.

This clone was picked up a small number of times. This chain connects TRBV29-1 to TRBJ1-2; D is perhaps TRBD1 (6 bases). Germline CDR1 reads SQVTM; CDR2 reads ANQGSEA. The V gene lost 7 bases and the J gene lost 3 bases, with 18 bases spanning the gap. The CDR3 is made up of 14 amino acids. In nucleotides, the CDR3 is TGCAGCGCCCTCCGACAGGTCGGCGACTATGGCTACACCTTC. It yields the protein CSALRQVGDYGYTF. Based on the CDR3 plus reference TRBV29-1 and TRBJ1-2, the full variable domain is SAVISQKPSRDICQRGTSLTIQCQVDSQVTMMFWYRQQPGQSLTLIATANQGSEATYESGFVIDKFPISRPNLTFSTLTVSNMSPEDSSIYLCSALRQVGDYGYTFGSGTRLTVV.

The CDR3 is CASERTVNNYEQYF. Here the CDR3 DNA reads TGTGCCAGCGAAAGGACAGTGAATAACTACGAGCAGTACTTC. The V call is TRBV6-1, the J call TRBJ2-7; weak D call: TRBD1 (6 bases). In germline, CDR1 is MNHNS, CDR2 SASEGT. Trimming pared 8 bases from V and 3 bases from J, leaving 17 bases between. This CDR3 comprises 14 residues.

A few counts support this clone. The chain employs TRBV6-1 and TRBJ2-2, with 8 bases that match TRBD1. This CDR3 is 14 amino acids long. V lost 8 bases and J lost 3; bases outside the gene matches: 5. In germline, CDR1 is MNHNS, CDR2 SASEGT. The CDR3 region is CASDGQGYTGELFF. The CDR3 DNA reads TGTGCCAGCGATGGACAGGGATACACCGGGGAGCTGTTTTTT.

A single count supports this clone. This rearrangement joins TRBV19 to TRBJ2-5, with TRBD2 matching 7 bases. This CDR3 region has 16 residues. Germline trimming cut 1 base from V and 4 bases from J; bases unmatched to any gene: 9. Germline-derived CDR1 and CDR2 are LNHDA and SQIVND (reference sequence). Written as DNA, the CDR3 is TGTGCCAGTAGTATAGGGAGGACTAGTGGGGGAGAGACCCAGTACTTC. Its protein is CASSIGRTSGGETQYF.

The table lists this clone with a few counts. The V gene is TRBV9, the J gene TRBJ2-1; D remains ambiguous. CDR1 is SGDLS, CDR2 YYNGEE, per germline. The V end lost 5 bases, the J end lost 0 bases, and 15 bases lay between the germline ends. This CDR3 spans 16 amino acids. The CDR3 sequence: CASSPPGRSSYNEQFF. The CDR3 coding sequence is TGTGCCAGCAGTCCTCCCGGGCGGAGCTCCTACAATGAGCAGTTCTTC.

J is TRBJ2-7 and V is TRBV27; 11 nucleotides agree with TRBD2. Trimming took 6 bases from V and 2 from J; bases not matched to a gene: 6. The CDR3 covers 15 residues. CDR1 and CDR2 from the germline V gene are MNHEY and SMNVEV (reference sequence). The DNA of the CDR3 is TGTGCCAGCAGACCCGAACTAGCGGGAGCCTACGAGCAGTACTTC. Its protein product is CASRPELAGAYEQYF.

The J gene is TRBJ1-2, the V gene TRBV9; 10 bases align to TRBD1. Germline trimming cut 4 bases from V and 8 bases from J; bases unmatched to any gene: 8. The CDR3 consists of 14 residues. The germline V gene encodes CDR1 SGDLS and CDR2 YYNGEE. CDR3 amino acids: CASSSRTGGGGYTF. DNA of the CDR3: TGTGCCAGCAGCTCCCGGACAGGGGGAGGGGGCTACACCTTC.